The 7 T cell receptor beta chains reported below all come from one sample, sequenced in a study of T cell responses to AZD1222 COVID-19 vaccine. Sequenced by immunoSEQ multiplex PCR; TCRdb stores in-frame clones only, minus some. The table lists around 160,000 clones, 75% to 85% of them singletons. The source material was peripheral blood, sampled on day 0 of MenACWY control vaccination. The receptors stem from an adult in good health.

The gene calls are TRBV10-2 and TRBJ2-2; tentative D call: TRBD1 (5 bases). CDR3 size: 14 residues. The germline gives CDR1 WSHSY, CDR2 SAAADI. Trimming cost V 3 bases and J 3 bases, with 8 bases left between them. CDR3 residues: CASSDGADTGELFF. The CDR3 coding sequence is TGCGCCAGCAGTGATGGGGCAGACACCGGGGAGCTGTTTTTT.

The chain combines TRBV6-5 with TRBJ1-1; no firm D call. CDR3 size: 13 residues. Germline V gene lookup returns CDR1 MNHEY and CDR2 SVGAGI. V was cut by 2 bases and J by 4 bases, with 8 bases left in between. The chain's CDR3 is CASSYEDFTEAFF. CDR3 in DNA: TGTGCCAGCAGTTACGAAGATTTCACTGAAGCTTTCTTT.

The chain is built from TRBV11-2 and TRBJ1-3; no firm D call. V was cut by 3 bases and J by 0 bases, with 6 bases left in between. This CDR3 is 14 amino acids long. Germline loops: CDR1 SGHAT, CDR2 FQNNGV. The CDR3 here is CASSLTRSGNTIYF. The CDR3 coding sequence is TGTGCCAGCAGCTTGACCCGCTCTGGAAACACCATATATTTT.

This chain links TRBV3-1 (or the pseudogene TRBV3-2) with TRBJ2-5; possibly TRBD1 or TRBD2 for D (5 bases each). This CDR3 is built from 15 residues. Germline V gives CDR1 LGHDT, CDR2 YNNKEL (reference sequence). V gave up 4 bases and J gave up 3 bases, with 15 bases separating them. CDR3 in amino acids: CASSRIGTAKETQYF. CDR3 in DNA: TGTGCCAGCAGCCGGATCGGGACGGCGAAAGAGACCCAGTACTTC.

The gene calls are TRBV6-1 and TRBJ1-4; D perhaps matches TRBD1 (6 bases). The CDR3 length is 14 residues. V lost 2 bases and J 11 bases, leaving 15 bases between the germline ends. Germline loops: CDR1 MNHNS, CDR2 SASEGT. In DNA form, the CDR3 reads TGTGCCAGCAGTGAAAGGGGGTCAAAGGGGAAACTGTTTTTT. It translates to CASSERGSKGKLFF.

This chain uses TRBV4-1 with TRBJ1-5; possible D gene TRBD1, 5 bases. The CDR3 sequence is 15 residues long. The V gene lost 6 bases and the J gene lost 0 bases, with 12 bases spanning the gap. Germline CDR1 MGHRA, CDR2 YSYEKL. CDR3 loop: CASRQATYSNQPQHF. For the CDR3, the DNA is TGCGCCAGCAGACAGGCCACTTATAGCAATCAGCCCCAGCATTTT.

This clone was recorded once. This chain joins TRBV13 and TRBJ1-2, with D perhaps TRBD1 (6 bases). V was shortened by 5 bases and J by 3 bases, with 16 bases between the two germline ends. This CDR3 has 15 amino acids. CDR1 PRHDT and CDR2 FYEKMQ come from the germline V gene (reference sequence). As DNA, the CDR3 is TGTGCCAGCAGCCGGGGGCGGGGCGGCCACTATGGCTACACCTTC. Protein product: CASSRGRGGHYGYTF.